These 14 T cell receptor beta chains originate from one sample sequenced in a study of CD8+CD57+ T cells in acquired aplastic anemia. CDR3 and TCR beta VDJ profiling relied on genomic DNA as the template. TCRdb analysed the reads with MiXCR anew, one entry per CDR3 protein. Among about 220,000 distinct CDR3 sequences listed, 34% were seen once. The sample taken for sequencing was sorted CD4+, CD8+, or CD8+CD57+ T cells (not recorded which) from PBMCs. The receptors here all came from a human donor in good health, serving as a control.

In this sample, this clonotype turned up many times. CDR3 DNA sequence: TGTGCCAGCAGCTTAGATCCTAGCAACACCGGGGAGCTGTTTTTT. It encodes CASSLDPSNTGELFF. This chain uses TRBV11-3 with TRBJ2-2; D possibly corresponds to TRBD2 (5 bases). Germline V gives CDR1 SGHNT, CDR2 YENEEA. V was trimmed by 0 bases and J by 2 bases, leaving 7 bases between them. The CDR3 sequence is 15 residues long.

With regard to this clonotype: This could be a read error, since a much larger clone is one nucleotide away. This rearrangement joins TRBV24-1 to TRBJ1-3; tentative D call: TRBD1 (6 bases). The CDR3 runs to 15 residues. The germline V gene has CDR1 KGHDR and CDR2 SFDVKD. V was clipped by 9 bases and J by 8 bases, with 22 bases between them. CDR3 coding DNA: TGTGCCACCGCGCCCAGGGACACCCGCGGGGACACCATATATTTT. Translation gives CATAPRDTRGDTIYF.

This clonotype has a count of ten or more. Here the CDR3 DNA reads TGTGCCAGCAGCGTAGACAGGACCACTGAAGCTTTCTTT. It translates to CASSVDRTTEAFF. The chain couples TRBV2 to TRBJ1-1, with a tentative D call TRBD1 (6 bases). Germline lookup yields CDR1 SNHLY and CDR2 FYNNEI. V lost 6 bases and J lost 4, with 12 bases in between. This CDR3 has 13 residues.

The V gene is TRBV5-6, the J gene TRBJ1-6, with 9 bases aligning to TRBD1. The CDR3 sequence is 17 residues long. With 2 bases clipped from V and 10 bases from J, the junction kept 13 bases outside the gene matches. Germline CDR1 and CDR2: SGHDT and YYEEEE. CDR3 bases: TGTGCCAGCAGCTTCGGCTTGGGGGACAGGGTAGAGTCACCCCTCCACTTT. As protein: CASSFGLGDRVESPLHF.

This clonotype was found many times. The CDR3 DNA sequence: TGTGCCAGTAGAGGGGGGACTAGCGGACGCAGCACAGATACGCAGTATTTT. Protein sequence: CASRGGTSGRSTDTQYF. The chain links TRBV19 to TRBJ2-3; 11 bases agree with TRBD2. V lost 6 bases and J lost 0; bases outside the gene matches: 8. The CDR3 consists of 17 residues. Per the germline V gene, CDR1 is LNHDA and CDR2 is SQIVND (reference sequence).

About this clonotype: One base away lies a much larger clone, so this may be a sequencing read error. The CDR3 does not close with the conserved phenylalanine or tryptophan, likely indicating a read error. The rearrangement joins TRBV7-9 to TRBJ1-3; D is ambiguous. This CDR3 spans 13 amino acids. The V and J ends lost 5 bases and 3 bases respectively, with 8 bases between them. Germline loops: CDR1 SEHNR, CDR2 FQNEAQ (reference sequence). CDR3 sequence: CASSRIIGNTIYI. The CDR3 DNA follows: TGTGCCAGCAGCCGGATAATTGGAAACACCATATATATT.

V gene TRBV5-1 combines with J gene TRBJ2-3; D is possibly TRBD1 (7 bases). Germline V gives CDR1 SGHRS, CDR2 YFSETQ. The germline V and J ends were trimmed by 1 base and 4 bases, with 16 bases remaining between them. The CDR3 has 16 residues. In DNA form, the CDR3 reads TGCGCCAGCAGCTTGAGTGGCGGGACAGTGGCAGATACGCAGTATTTT. Its protein is CASSLSGGTVADTQYF.

There are many counts of this clonotype. The chain is built from TRBV20-1 and TRBJ2-5; D is possibly TRBD1 or TRBD2 (5 bases each). Germline loops: CDR1 DFQATT, CDR2 SNEGSKA (reference sequence). V shed 6 bases and J shed 2 bases, with 16 bases lying between them. This CDR3 has 14 amino acids. CDR3 bases: TGCAGTGCAAACCCCGGGACGGATCAAGAGACCCAGTACTTC. Translation: CSANPGTDQETQYF.

At least ten counts were recorded for this clonotype. This sequence joins TRBV7-2 and TRBJ2-7, with 10 nucleotides matching TRBD1. This CDR3 has 15 amino acids. Losses at the gene ends were 2 bases for V and 5 bases for J; bases not matched to a gene: 6. Germline V gene lookup returns CDR1 SGHTA and CDR2 FQGNSA. The CDR3 here is CASSLSGQGLNEQYF. CDR3 sequence (DNA): TGTGCCAGCAGCTTATCGGGACAGGGGTTAAACGAGCAGTACTTC. Filled out from reference TRBV7-2 and TRBJ2-7, the complete variable domain reads GAGVSQSPSNKVTEKGKDVELRCDPISGHTALYWYRQSLGQGLEFLIYFQGNSAPDKSGLPSDRFSAERTGGSVSTLTIQRTQQEDSAVYLCASSLSGQGLNEQYFGPGTRLTVT.

This clonotype was picked up many times. This rearrangement joins TRBV20-1 to TRBJ2-5, with D perhaps matching TRBD2 (5 bases). The CDR3 consists of 15 residues. The germline CDR1 and CDR2 sequences are DFQATT and SNEGSKA (reference sequence). V was clipped by 3 bases and J by 2 bases, with 16 bases between them. The CDR3 nucleotides read TGCAGTGCTAGTAGTTTCGTCGGGGTTCAAGAGACCCAGTACTTC. As protein: CSASSFVGVQETQYF.

This clonotype was seen a handful of times. The gene calls are TRBV30 and TRBJ2-7, with D possibly called TRBD1 or TRBD2 (5 bases each). V lost 8 bases, J lost 2 bases, and 16 bases lay in between. The germline V gene encodes CDR1 GTSNPN and CDR2 SVGIG (reference sequence). The CDR3 spans 13 residues. Here the CDR3 reads CAGAPGQTYEQYF. For the CDR3, the DNA is TGTGCCGGGGCGCCGGGGCAGACCTACGAGCAGTACTTC.

The CDR3 nucleotides read TGTGCCAGCAGTGAGTTGTTCCAGTGGCAAGAGACCCAGTACTTC. It yields the protein CASSELFQWQETQYF. This sequence joins TRBV6-6 and TRBJ2-5; no reliable D call. V lost 5 bases and J 2 bases, leaving 15 bases between the germline ends. Germline assignment: CDR1 MNHNY and CDR2 SVGAGI (reference sequence). CDR3 size: 15 residues.

This chain joins TRBV6-1 and TRBJ2-2; a weak D match, TRBD2 (6 bases). Germline-derived CDR1 and CDR2 are MNHNS and SASEGT. V lost 6 bases and J 7 bases, leaving 15 bases between the germline ends. The CDR3 is 14 amino acids. The CDR3 loop reads CASREFGTVGELFF. The DNA of the CDR3 is TGTGCCAGCAGAGAGTTCGGGACTGTCGGGGAGCTGTTTTTT.

Comments on this clonotype: An end of the junction does not agree with germline; a read error may underlie this. The genes are TRBV6-5 and TRBJ1-5; D is uncertain. The CDR3 spans 15 residues. In germline, CDR1 is MNHEY, CDR2 SVGAGI. The CDR3 DNA reads TGTGCCGGCAGTTACTCGAAGGGTGGCAATCAGCCCCAGCATTTT. Protein: CAGSYSKGGNQPQHF.